This T cell receptor (beta chain) originates from a study of blood T cells in healthy people across ages. This clonotype was recorded many times. As yet, its antigen is unknown. General study results and limits: A roughly linear age-dependent decrease characterized TCR beta diversity per million T cells. Aged donors had fewer naive CD4+ cells and lower diversity than long-lived donors.

Each donor was a healthy Caucasian individual from Russia, aged about 6 to 95. Using a J-beta primer mix together with a sample-barcoded 5' primer, a second PCR was run for roughly 6 to 12 cycles. Using its own MiXCR run on the 5' RACE reads, TCRdb lists one record per CDR3 protein. The sample comprises some 1.4 million distinct CDR3 sequences, approximately 38% of which are singletons, and 7.9% rests with the top ten. This clonotype was obtained from a woman aged 18-35 years in good health. The sample consisted of blood.

The DNA of the CDR3 is TGTGCCAGCAGCCATCCCCGGGACAGGATCACAGATACGCAGTATTTT. Protein sequence: CASSHPRDRITDTQYF. The chain is built from TRBV11-2 and TRBJ2-3, with 8 bases that match TRBD1. The CDR3 sequence is 16 residues long. Per germline, CDR1 SGHAT and CDR2 FQNNGV. V dropped 5 bases and J dropped 2; count of bases not matched to a gene: 9.